This T cell receptor (beta chain) was captured by sequencing in a study of vaccination and CD4 T cells after COVID-19. Across the study: A CEFX pool, an HIV-1 Nef pool, or no peptide went to control cultures.

The Oncomine TCR Beta short-read assay sequenced DNA from cultured CD4+ T cells. Using its own MiXCR run on the PCR reads, TCRdb lists one record per CDR3 protein. The sample lists about 20,000 distinct CDR3 sequences, roughly 50% occurring once. Germline lookup yields CDR1 SGHTA and CDR2 FQGNSA. V shed 5 bases and J 5 bases; nucleotides not matched to a gene: 5. The length of the CDR3 is 15 residues. Treatment reported: roughly ten-day PBMC culture with coronavirus spike peptide pools or control peptides (ViraFEST assay). This clonotype was picked up a small number of times. Its antigen is not identified.

The material sequenced was CD4+ T cells from blood, cultured in vitro. The receptor comes from a human donor who had recovered from COVID-19. The chain combines TRBV7-2 with TRBJ1-5; 11 positions agree with TRBD1. The CDR3 region has the DNA TGTGCCAGCAGCCCGGACAGGGGGCTACATCAGCCCCAGCATTTT. Amino acids: CASSPDRGLHQPQHF. Complete variable domain (other parts from reference TRBV7-2 and TRBJ1-5): GAGVSQSPSNKVTEKGKDVELRCDPISGHTALYWYRQSLGQGLEFLIYFQGNSAPDKSGLPSDRFSAERTGGSVSTLTIQRTQQEDSAVYLCASSPDRGLHQPQHFGDGTRLSIL.